Each of the 22 T cell receptor beta chains below was sequenced from the same sample in a study of blood T cells in healthy people across ages. Together with a sample-barcoded 5' primer, a J-beta primer mix was included in a second PCR lasting about 7 to 11 cycles. TCRdb fed the 5' RACE reads into MiXCR, producing one record per CDR3 protein. This sample has about 1,800,000 distinct CDR3 sequences, with roughly 27% found just once. Sequenced input: blood. These TCRs come from a woman aged 25 to 39 in good health.

This clonotype turned up a few times. J is TRBJ2-7 and V is TRBV7-9; 8 bases are shared with TRBD2. The CDR3 has 13 residues. Germline lookup yields CDR1 SEHNR and CDR2 FQNEAQ (reference sequence). Trimming at V came to 5 bases and at J to 8 bases, leaving 8 bases not matched to a gene. The CDR3: CASSQQTSVQQYF. The CDR3 DNA reads TGTGCCAGCAGCCAGCAGACTAGCGTACAGCAGTACTTC.

There are a few counts of this clonotype. An end of the junction differs from the germline gene, which may be a read error. This chain uses TRBV5-6 with TRBJ2-5; the D is unclear. The germline V gene encodes CDR1 SGHDT and CDR2 YYEEEE. The CDR3 has 14 residues. The CDR3 region has the DNA TGTGTCAGCAGCTTGGCACCGAAACAAGAGACCCAGTACTTC. It encodes CVSSLAPKQETQYF.

In its sample, this clonotype was seen many times. The rearrangement joins TRBV4-1 to TRBJ2-4; tentative D call: TRBD2 (5 bases). Deletions cut 1 base from V and 3 bases from J, with 10 bases between. The CDR3 covers 15 residues. Germline CDR1 is MGHRA and CDR2 is YSYEKL. CDR3 in amino acids: CASSQGAGDKNIQYF. CDR3 sequence (DNA): TGCGCCAGCAGCCAAGGGGCCGGGGACAAAAACATTCAGTACTTC.

The V call is TRBV3-1, the J call TRBJ1-2; TRBD1 might be the D (5 bases). The V gene's germline CDR1 is LGHDT and CDR2 YNNKEL (reference sequence). The CDR3 totals 13 residues. The ends were cut back, 1 base at V and 7 bases at J, with 10 bases in the middle. The CDR3 reads CASSQAGPCGYTF. The CDR3 DNA follows: TGTGCCAGCAGCCAAGCGGGACCTTGTGGCTACACCTTC.

The J gene is TRBJ2-1, the V gene TRBV12-3 or TRBV12-4; TRBD2 matches at 11 bases. Trimming cost V 4 bases and J 1 base; bases outside gene matches: 15. The CDR3 is 20 residues long. This chain's CDR3 is CASSSFVSGRAEGSYNEQFF. In DNA form, the CDR3 reads TGTGCCAGCAGTTCGTTCGTTAGCGGGAGGGCCGAAGGATCCTACAATGAGCAGTTCTTC.

For this clonotype: An end of the junction differs from the germline gene, which may be a read error. The rearrangement links TRBV7-9 to TRBJ2-1; D gene ambiguous. The CDR3 covers 13 residues. Germline values: CDR1 SEHNR, CDR2 FQNEAQ (reference sequence). The CDR3 DNA reads as TGTGCCGGCAGCTTCTCCGGAAAAAATGAGCAGTTCTTC. Its translation is CAGSFSGKNEQFF.

This chain connects TRBV7-2 to TRBJ1-5, with 8 nucleotides matching TRBD1. The germline V gene encodes CDR1 SGHTA and CDR2 FQGNSA. This CDR3 has 16 amino acids. The ends lost 1 base at V and 6 bases at J; junction bases unmatched: 8. For the CDR3, the DNA is TGTGCCAGCAGCTTAGAAGCAGGGGGCGGCGGTCAGCCCCAGCATTTT. Its protein is CASSLEAGGGGQPQHF.

This clonotype was counted between two and nine times. This chain links TRBV18 with TRBJ2-3; 7 positions match TRBD1. Germline V gives CDR1 KGHSH, CDR2 LQKENI. V was clipped by 5 bases and J by 8 bases; unmatched bases: 10. The length of the CDR3 is 14 residues. The CDR3 here is CASSSDRKGATQYF. The CDR3 bases are TGTGCCAGCTCATCGGACAGGAAGGGGGCTACGCAGTATTTT.

This clonotype was counted at least ten times. This chain links TRBV10-2 with TRBJ1-5, with D uncertain. The CDR3 contains 15 residues. Trimming removed 7 bases from V and 2 bases from J, with 15 bases in between. Germline V CDR1 and CDR2: WSHSY, SAAADI. CDR3 loop: CASKSNHGGNQPQHF. Here the CDR3 DNA reads TGCGCCAGCAAGAGCAACCATGGGGGCAATCAGCCCCAGCATTTT.

This chain links TRBV6-1 with TRBJ2-7, with 8 bases matching TRBD1. Germline V CDR1 and CDR2: MNHNS, SASEGT. With V trimmed by 2 bases and J by 3 bases, 6 bases remained unmatched. This CDR3 contains 15 residues. The CDR3 region is CASSERGQANYEQYF. CDR3 coding DNA: TGTGCCAGCAGTGAACGGGGACAGGCAAACTACGAGCAGTACTTC.

This clonotype was seen only a few times. J is TRBJ1-5 and V is TRBV18; D gene unclear. The CDR3 covers 16 residues. Trimming cost V 5 bases and J 4 bases, with 18 bases left between them. Germline V gene lookup returns CDR1 KGHSH and CDR2 LQKENI. The CDR3 DNA sequence: TGTGCCAGCTCATCCCTTGGGGAGGCCTCTAATCAGCCCCAGCATTTT. Translation: CASSSLGEASNQPQHF.

This clonotype appeared a few times. The rearrangement links TRBV6-1 to TRBJ2-1, with 9 bases matching TRBD1. V lost 6 bases to trimming and J lost 7 bases; unmatched junction nucleotides: 7. The length of the CDR3 is 14 residues. From germline, CDR1 is MNHNS and CDR2 SASEGT. The CDR3 bases are TGTGCCAGCAGGGAGACAGGGGGATGGAATGAGCAGTTCTTC. Amino acids: CASRETGGWNEQFF.

This clonotype has a handful of counts. V is TRBV12-3 or TRBV12-4 and J is TRBJ1-4; D may be TRBD1 (6 bases). This CDR3 spans 15 amino acids. V lost 1 base and J lost 11, with 17 bases in between. CDR3 bases: TGTGCCAGCAGTTTAGACCGGACAGTTCAAGGGAAACTGTTTTTT. Encoded protein: CASSLDRTVQGKLFF.

This clonotype has more than one count but fewer than ten. CDR3 amino acids: CSVSGRPHADTQYF. The CDR3 DNA reads TGCAGCGTCAGCGGGAGGCCCCACGCAGATACGCAGTATTTT. This chain connects TRBV29-1 to TRBJ2-3, with TRBD2 identical over 9 bases. V shed 6 bases, J shed 4 bases, and the junction held 8 bases outside the gene matches. Germline CDR1 and CDR2: SQVTM and ANQGSEA. The CDR3 contains 14 residues.

This clonotype was detected ten times or more. This chain joins TRBV7-2 and TRBJ2-7; 9 bases match TRBD1. The J segment lost 5 bases and the V segment lost 0 bases, leaving 8 bases of the junction unmatched. Per germline, CDR1 SGHTA and CDR2 FQGNSA. The CDR3 is 16 residues long. CDR3 in DNA: TGTGCCAGCAGCTTAGCGGGTGGGACAGGGTTCAACGAGCAGTACTTC. It yields the protein CASSLAGGTGFNEQYF.

This chain joins TRBV20-1 and TRBJ1-1; no definite D call. Germline V gives CDR1 DFQATT, CDR2 SNEGSKA (reference sequence). V shed 5 bases and J shed 6 bases, with 16 bases lying between them. The CDR3 has 13 amino acids. CDR3 sequence (DNA): TGCAGTGCTCGACGACCCGGGGAAGCTGAAGCTTTCTTT. This translates into CSARRPGEAEAFF.

This chain uses TRBV7-9 with TRBJ1-1; perhaps TRBD1 as D (5 bases). The CDR3 is made up of 13 amino acids. CDR1 is SEHNR and CDR2 is FQNEAQ in the germline V gene (reference sequence). V was cut by 8 bases and J by 5 bases, with 15 bases left in between. Written as DNA, the CDR3 is TGTGCCAGCTTGGGACGAGGGGAGACTGAAGCTTTCTTT. Its protein is CASLGRGETEAFF.

Remarks on this clonotype: Being one base from a much bigger clone, this may be a read error. This chain uses TRBV20-1 with TRBJ2-7, with TRBD2 matching over 14 bases. CDR3 length: 18 residues. The V and J ends lost 6 bases and 3 bases, in that order; junction bases with no gene match: 16. CDR1 and CDR2 (germline): DFQATT, SNEGSKA (reference sequence). This CDR3 reads CSATIPGLAGAARYEQYF. The CDR3 DNA sequence: TGCAGTGCCACAATACCGGGACTAGCGGGGGCCGCTCGCTACGAGCAGTACTTC.

The chain combines TRBV24-1 with TRBJ1-1, with D possibly being TRBD1 (5 bases). V shed 9 bases and J shed 6 bases, with 13 bases lying between them. The CDR3 length is 12 residues. Germline V gene lookup returns CDR1 KGHDR and CDR2 SFDVKD. The CDR3 coding sequence is TGTGCCACCCCAGGGAGGGACCCTGAAGCTTTCTTT. This encodes CATPGRDPEAFF.

The V and J genes are TRBV7-2 and TRBJ2-7; TRBD1 matches 10 bases. Germline V gene data show CDR1 as SGHTA and CDR2 as FQGNSA. This CDR3 has 15 amino acids. J was trimmed by 0 bases and V by 4 bases; bases with no gene match: 3. The CDR3 here is CASSSDRGLSYEQYF. For the CDR3, the DNA is TGTGCCAGCAGCTCCGACAGGGGGCTCTCCTACGAGCAGTACTTC. The variable domain in full, with the rest retrieved from reference TRBV7-2 and TRBJ2-7, is GAGVSQSPSNKVTEKGKDVELRCDPISGHTALYWYRQSLGQGLEFLIYFQGNSAPDKSGLPSDRFSAERTGGSVSTLTIQRTQQEDSAVYLCASSSDRGLSYEQYFGPGTRLTVT.

A remark on this clonotype: A much more abundant neighbour one base away suggests this may be a read error. The chain carries TRBV29-1 and TRBJ2-7; TRBD2 aligns across 8 bases. There are 14 residues in the CDR3. V dropped 6 bases and J dropped 6; count of bases not matched to a gene: 13. Germline lookup yields CDR1 SQVTM and CDR2 ANQGSEA. CDR3 DNA sequence: TGCAGCGTCGGGAGGGCCGGGTCGGGCTGCGAGCAGTACTTC. Amino acid sequence: CSVGRAGSGCEQYF.

The V gene is TRBV5-1, the J gene TRBJ1-5, with D perhaps TRBD1 (6 bases). Germline V lookup: CDR1 SGHRS, CDR2 YFSETQ. Trimming cost V 4 bases and J 5 bases, with 13 bases left between them. There are 14 residues in the CDR3. The CDR3 nucleotides are TGCGCCAGCAGCCTTAGGGGGAAGGATCAGCCCCAGCATTTT. Translated: CASSLRGKDQPQHF.